One TCR beta chain is described in this entry. Different DNA sequences within this sample yield the same CDR3. V was cut by 1 base and J by 3 bases, with 8 bases left in between. This CDR3 spans 14 amino acids. Germline CDR1 and CDR2: SGHRS and YFSETQ. Profiling relied on immunoSEQ multiplex PCR, and the TCRdb table lists in-frame clones only, not all of them. The sample holds millions of clones; less than 95% are singletons and the top ten take 0.9% to 1.4%. This sample was included in a study of shared clonotypes between healthy human individuals. Naive CD8 populations comprised CD45RO-negative cells positively selected for CCR7, excluding terminally differentiated effector memory CD45RA+ cells.

The rearrangement links TRBV5-1 to TRBJ2-1, with a tentative D call TRBD2 (6 bases). The receptor was derived from a man between 18 and 29 years old in good health. The sample consisted of naive CD8+ T cells sorted from blood. The CDR3 region has the DNA TGCGCCAGCAGCTTGCGGGGGAGCTACAATGAGCAGTTCTTC. This gives the protein CASSLRGSYNEQFF.